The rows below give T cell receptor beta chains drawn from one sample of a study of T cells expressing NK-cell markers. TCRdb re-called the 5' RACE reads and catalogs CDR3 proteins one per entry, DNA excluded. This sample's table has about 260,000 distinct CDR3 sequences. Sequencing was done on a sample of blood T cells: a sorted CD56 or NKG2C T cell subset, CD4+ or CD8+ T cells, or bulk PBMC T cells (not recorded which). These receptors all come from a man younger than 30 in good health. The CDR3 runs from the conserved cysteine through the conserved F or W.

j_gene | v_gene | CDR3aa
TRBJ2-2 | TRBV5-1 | CASSGYGELFF
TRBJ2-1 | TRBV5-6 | CASSLRGIPHKSYNEQFF
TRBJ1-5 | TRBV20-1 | CSAYRTGGQPQHF
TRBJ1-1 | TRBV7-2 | CASSLVGGVNTEAFF
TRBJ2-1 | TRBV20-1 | CSAALGVHNTYNEQFF
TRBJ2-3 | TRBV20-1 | CSATRGRDTQYF
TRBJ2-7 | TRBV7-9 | CASSLAWHEQYF
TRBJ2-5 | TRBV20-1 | CSATSGSPETQYF
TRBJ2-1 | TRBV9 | CASSARLAFDEQFF
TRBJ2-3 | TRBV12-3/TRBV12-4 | CASSSGSYTDTQYF
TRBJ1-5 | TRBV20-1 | CSAREGGGNQPQHF
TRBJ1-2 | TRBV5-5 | CASSLVQAQGYTF
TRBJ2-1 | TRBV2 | CASSRQDRVEQFF
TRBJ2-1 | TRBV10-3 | CAISPAVDEQFF
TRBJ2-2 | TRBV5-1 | CASSFTSSRTGELFF
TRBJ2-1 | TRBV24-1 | CATSDAGQGEAYNEQFF
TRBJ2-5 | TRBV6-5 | CASSYLSLTETQYF
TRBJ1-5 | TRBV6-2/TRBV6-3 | CASRGLRDLLSNQPQHF
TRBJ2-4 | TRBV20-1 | CSARCVGQQLAKNIQYF
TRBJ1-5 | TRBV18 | CASSPPGDGNQPQHF
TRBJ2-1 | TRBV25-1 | CASSERGEVEQFF
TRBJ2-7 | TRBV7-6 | CASSLGLAGGSYEQYF
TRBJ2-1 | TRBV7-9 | CASSLDLLKRDGFF
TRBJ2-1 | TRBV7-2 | CASSLGRVVKQFF
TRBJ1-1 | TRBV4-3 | CASSQGGYGYQNTEAFF
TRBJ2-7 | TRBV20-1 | CSARMNIRSYEQYF
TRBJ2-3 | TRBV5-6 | CASSWGPGTSTDTQYF
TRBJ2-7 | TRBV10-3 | CAISTGGDRTLAGASEQYF
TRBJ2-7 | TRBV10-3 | CATTRLADPSYEQYF
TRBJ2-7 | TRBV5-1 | CASSIGRRGAYEQYF
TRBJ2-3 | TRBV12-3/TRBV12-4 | CASSRDLGTADTQYF
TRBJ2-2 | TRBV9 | CASSPTADLNTGELFF
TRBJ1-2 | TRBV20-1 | CSARGEGGSWDGYTF
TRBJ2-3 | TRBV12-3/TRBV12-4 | CASRPLAFPSTDTQYF
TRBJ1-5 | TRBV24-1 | CATSDGGHIYSNQPQHF
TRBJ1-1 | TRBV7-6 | CASSETQGMNTEAFF